The 30 T cell receptor beta chains below all came from one sample that was sequenced in a study of regulatory T cells in long-lasting Graves disease. Arm-PCR of CDR3 regions and iRepertoire HTBI primers were the basis on which TCR beta libraries were built. TCRdb fed the multiplex PCR reads into MiXCR, producing one record per CDR3 protein. The table lists more than 350,000 distinct CDR3 sequences, around 20% of them singletons. The time point: persistent/refractory GD, antithyroid drugs over 5 years with positive TRAb. Isolated PBMC RNA provided the starting material for the TCR library. This sample comprised peripheral blood mononuclear cells (PBMCs), obtained when the disease was refractory, from a patient treated with antithyroid drugs. These receptors were taken from a female donor with Graves disease.

The chain is built from TRBV5-4 and TRBJ2-7; D is perhaps TRBD1 or TRBD2 (7 bases each). Germline V lookup: CDR1 SGHNT, CDR2 YYREEE (reference sequence). The V gene lost 1 base and the J gene lost 4 bases, with 12 bases spanning the gap. The CDR3 runs to 14 residues. CDR3 nucleotide sequence: TGTGCCAGCAGCTTGCAGGGGGGGGGGTACGAGCAGTACTTC. This sequence encodes CASSLQGGGYEQYF.

This clonotype was counted ten times or more. The chain uses TRBV12-3 or TRBV12-4 and TRBJ1-5; possible D gene TRBD1, 6 bases. Trimming shortened V by 6 bases and J by 4 bases, and 16 bases separated the two germline ends. CDR3 length: 15 amino acids. In DNA form, the CDR3 reads TGTGCCAGCAGGTTACAGGGAAACTTAAATCAGCCCCAGCATTTT. Amino acid sequence: CASRLQGNLNQPQHF.

This clonotype was counted ten times or more. J is TRBJ2-7 and V is TRBV12-3 or TRBV12-4; D not resolved. CDR3 length: 16 residues. Trimming took 3 bases from V and 0 from J, leaving 15 bases between them. CDR3: CASSFILDGRSYEQYF. The CDR3 coding sequence is TGTGCCAGCAGTTTTATTTTGGACGGTCGCTCCTACGAGCAGTACTTC.

V and J are TRBV20-1 and TRBJ1-2, with 7 positions matching TRBD1. The CDR3 is made up of 13 amino acids. The trim removed 7 bases at V and 5 bases at J, leaving 10 bases unmatched. Germline-derived CDR1 and CDR2 are DFQATT and SNEGSKA (reference sequence). The CDR3 loop is CSGMTGTTYGYTF. In DNA form, the CDR3 reads TGCAGTGGGATGACAGGGACTACTTATGGCTACACCTTC.

This clonotype was counted many times. The chain recombines TRBV7-9 with TRBJ2-5; possible D gene TRBD1, 5 bases. Trimming took 5 bases from V and 5 from J, leaving 15 bases between them. In germline, CDR1 is SEHNR, CDR2 FQNEAQ (reference sequence). The CDR3 is 14 amino acids. Here the CDR3 reads CASSRQSVHETQYF. CDR3 nucleotides: TGTGCCAGCAGCCGACAGAGCGTCCATGAGACCCAGTACTTC. The full variable domain, its missing parts supplied by reference TRBV7-9 and TRBJ2-5, is DTGVSQNPRHKITKRGQNVTFRCDPISEHNRLYWYRQTLGQGPEFLTYFQNEAQLEKSRLLSDRFSAERPKGSFSTLEIQRTEQGDSAMYLCASSRQSVHETQYFGPGTRLLVL.

This clonotype came up a few times. V usage is TRBV6-1 and J usage is TRBJ2-2; 10 bases match TRBD2. The germline V gene encodes CDR1 MNHNS and CDR2 SASEGT. The CDR3 contains 15 residues. J gave up 7 bases and V 5 bases, and 7 bases lay outside the gene matches. The CDR3 protein is CASSLTSGKGGELFF. The CDR3, as DNA: TGTGCCAGCAGTCTAACTAGCGGGAAAGGCGGGGAGCTGTTTTTT.

As for this clonotype: A far bigger clonotype differs at one base, so this is likely a read error. This chain links TRBV28 with TRBJ1-6; D is possibly TRBD1 (5 bases). This CDR3 is 13 amino acids long. Germline assignment: CDR1 MDHEN and CDR2 SYDVKM. CDR3 DNA sequence: TGTGCCAGCAACGGGGACTTTGTTGGTCAGGCTTGCTTT. This gives the protein CASNGDFVGQACF.

The chain uses TRBV27 and TRBJ2-2, with no clear D. The CDR3 runs to 19 residues. Germline assignment: CDR1 MNHEY and CDR2 SMNVEV (reference sequence). V lost 0 bases to trimming and J lost 3 bases, with 20 bases between them. CDR3 sequence reads: CASSLSSARSFGDTGELFF. As DNA, the CDR3 is TGTGCCAGCAGTTTATCGTCGGCCAGGTCCTTTGGGGACACCGGGGAGCTGTTTTTT.

This clonotype was seen many times. The CDR3 sequence: CSARDPGKSYNEQFF. CDR3 DNA sequence: TGCAGTGCTAGAGATCCAGGGAAGTCCTACAATGAGCAGTTCTTC. The V and J genes are TRBV20-1 and TRBJ2-1; TRBD1 is a possible D gene (5 bases). Germline V CDR1 and CDR2: DFQATT, SNEGSKA (reference sequence). V lost 0 bases to trimming and J lost 1 base, with 10 bases between them. The CDR3 covers 15 residues.

This clonotype was recorded many times. This chain connects TRBV28 to TRBJ2-7; TRBD2 matches 14 bases. Germline V CDR1 and CDR2: MDHEN, SYDVKM. The CDR3 length is 16 residues. J gave up 6 bases and V 6 bases, and 10 bases lay outside the gene matches. Here the CDR3 DNA reads TGTGCCAGCAGCTCCGGGACTAGCGGGAGAAGGGCCGAGCAGTACTTC. It encodes CASSSGTSGRRAEQYF.

This clonotype was seen many times. V and J are TRBV7-8 and TRBJ2-7, with 10 bases that match TRBD1. Trimming removed 6 bases from V and 5 bases from J; junction bases left unmatched: 7. The CDR3 runs 14 residues. Looked up from germline, CDR1 is SGHVS and CDR2 is FQNEAQ. This chain's CDR3 is CASRIGTGANEQYF. The DNA for the CDR3 is TGTGCCAGCAGGATCGGGACAGGGGCGAACGAGCAGTACTTC.

V is TRBV20-1 and J is TRBJ2-3, with 14 bases matching TRBD2. This CDR3 region has 17 residues. The V gene's germline CDR1 is DFQATT and CDR2 SNEGSKA (reference sequence). V was pared by 1 base and J by 6 bases, with 9 bases of the junction left unmatched. The CDR3 spells CSARGERGLAGEDTQYF. The CDR3 DNA reads TGCAGTGCTAGAGGTGAAAGGGGACTAGCGGGAGAGGATACGCAGTATTTT.

V is TRBV7-9 and J is TRBJ1-1; D is unclear. Trimming pared 5 bases from V and 4 bases from J, leaving 14 bases between. This CDR3 is built from 14 residues. The germline gives CDR1 SEHNR, CDR2 FQNEAQ (reference sequence). CDR3 amino acids: CASSRPMGSTEAFF. CDR3 bases: TGTGCCAGCAGCCGCCCGATGGGGAGCACTGAAGCTTTCTTT.

This clonotype was seen more than once but under ten times. The chain couples TRBV3-1 to TRBJ2-2, with D uncertain. CDR1 is LGHDT and CDR2 is YNNKEL in the germline V gene (reference sequence). Trimming shortened V by 0 bases and J by 2 bases, and 7 bases separated the two germline ends. The CDR3 runs 15 residues. CDR3 bases: TGTGCCAGCAGCCAAGATCGGCCCAACACCGGGGAGCTGTTTTTT. Its protein product is CASSQDRPNTGELFF.

This clonotype showed up just a few times. This chain connects TRBV7-8 to TRBJ2-2; perhaps TRBD1 as D (6 bases). This CDR3 is 16 amino acids long. In germline, CDR1 is SGHVS, CDR2 FQNEAQ. V lost 7 bases to trimming and J lost 5 bases, with 20 bases between them. CDR3 sequence (DNA): TGTGCCAGCATCTTGTTGGGGGCCGGTTCAACCGGGGAGCTGTTTTTT. Translating it yields CASILLGAGSTGELFF.

V is TRBV30 and J is TRBJ2-5; 9 nucleotides match TRBD2. V was clipped by 3 bases and J by 5 bases; unmatched bases: 10. The CDR3 length is 15 residues. In germline, CDR1 is GTSNPN, CDR2 SVGIG (reference sequence). CDR3 sequence (DNA): TGTGCCTGGAGCGACGAAGGGACTAGCCAGGAGACCCAGTACTTC. It is translated as CAWSDEGTSQETQYF.

At least ten counts were recorded for this clonotype. The rearrangement joins TRBV27 to TRBJ2-4; the match to TRBD1 covers 10 bases. In germline, CDR1 is MNHEY, CDR2 SMNVEV (reference sequence). The CDR3 sequence is 13 residues long. The J segment lost 13 bases and the V segment lost 4 bases, leaving 7 bases of the junction unmatched. The CDR3 sequence: CASSSGTGATQYF. The CDR3 DNA reads TGTGCCAGCAGTTCCGGGACAGGGGCGACACAGTACTTC.

The chain recombines TRBV20-1 with TRBJ2-2; D is uncertain. The CDR3 is made up of 13 amino acids. The V end lost 3 bases, the J end lost 1 base, and 6 bases lay between the germline ends. The germline V gene encodes CDR1 DFQATT and CDR2 SNEGSKA (reference sequence). The CDR3 DNA follows: TGCAGTGCTAGTAACGTGAACACCGGGGAGCTGTTTTTT. Translation gives CSASNVNTGELFF.

About this clonotype: This clone may be a read error of a much larger clone one base away. The J gene is TRBJ1-5, the V gene TRBV6-5; D remains ambiguous. The CDR3 loop spans 13 amino acids. Per germline, CDR1 MNHEY and CDR2 SVGAGI. Written as DNA, the CDR3 is TGTGCCGGCAGTTACCAGGCGGGTCAGCCCCAGCATTTT. Encoded protein: CAGSYQAGQPQHF.

This chain joins TRBV9 and TRBJ1-1; no reliable D call. Germline V CDR1 and CDR2: SGDLS, YYNGEE. V was shortened by 3 bases and J by 0 bases, with 12 bases between the two germline ends. This CDR3 comprises 15 residues. CDR3 residues: CASSAETGMNTEAFF. The DNA of the CDR3 is TGTGCCAGCAGCGCTGAGACGGGGATGAACACTGAAGCTTTCTTT.

At least ten counts were recorded for this clonotype. V and J are TRBV3-1 and TRBJ2-7, with D perhaps matching TRBD2 (5 bases). This CDR3 contains 14 residues. Germline CDR1 reads LGHDT; CDR2 reads YNNKEL (reference sequence). V was cut by 5 bases and J by 7 bases, with 18 bases left in between. CDR3 bases: TGTGCCAGCAGCTCCTCCGGCGAAACGGGGGAGCAGTACTTC. This sequence encodes CASSSSGETGEQYF.

For this clonotype: A clone one base away is much larger, so this may be a read error. CDR3 region: CASSFSRGCQETQYF. CDR3 nucleotide sequence: TGTGCCAGCAGCTTCTCCAGGGGGTGCCAAGAGACCCAGTACTTC. The rearrangement links TRBV7-9 to TRBJ2-5; 7 bases fit TRBD1. Germline V lookup: CDR1 SEHNR, CDR2 FQNEAQ (reference sequence). The CDR3 sequence is 15 residues long. The J segment lost 1 base and the V segment lost 3 bases, leaving 5 bases of the junction unmatched.

This clonotype turned up a few times. The chain joins TRBV7-9 to TRBJ1-2; 10 bases map to TRBD1. The CDR3 loop spans 15 amino acids. CDR1 is SEHNR and CDR2 is FQNEAQ in the germline V gene (reference sequence). Trimming cost V 5 bases and J 5 bases; bases outside gene matches: 8. The CDR3: CASSRETGGRYGYTF. CDR3 in DNA: TGTGCCAGCAGCAGAGAGACAGGGGGCCGTTATGGCTACACCTTC. Full variable domain (outside the CDR3, taken from reference TRBV7-9 and TRBJ1-2): DTGVSQNPRHKITKRGQNVTFRCDPISEHNRLYWYRQTLGQGPEFLTYFQNEAQLEKSRLLSDRFSAERPKGSFSTLEIQRTEQGDSAMYLCASSRETGGRYGYTFGSGTRLTVV.

This clonotype was observed a handful of times. The CDR3, as DNA: TGCGCCAGCAGCTTAGCGGGAGTAAACGAGCAGTACTTC. Protein product: CASSLAGVNEQYF. This chain uses TRBV5-1 with TRBJ2-7; TRBD2 matches at 8 bases. Per germline, CDR1 SGHRS and CDR2 YFSETQ. This CDR3 region has 13 residues. V dropped 2 bases and J dropped 5; count of bases not matched to a gene: 3.

This clonotype has ten or more counts. The V and J genes are TRBV9 and TRBJ2-2; 9 nucleotides agree with TRBD2. This CDR3 region has 15 residues. With 3 bases clipped from V and 0 bases from J, the junction kept 0 bases outside the gene matches. Germline V gene sequence: CDR1 SGDLS, CDR2 YYNGEE. The CDR3 reads CASSASGTNTGELFF. CDR3 bases: TGTGCCAGCAGCGCTAGCGGGACGAACACCGGGGAGCTGTTTTTT.

In its sample, this clonotype was seen a few times. The genes are TRBV15 and TRBJ2-7; D uncertain. Trimming shortened V by 5 bases and J by 5 bases, and 16 bases separated the two germline ends. This CDR3 comprises 14 residues. Per germline, CDR1 LNHNV and CDR2 YYDKDF (reference sequence). Here the CDR3 DNA reads TGTGCCACCAGCGGTCGGGCCCAAGGCCACGAGCAGTACTTC. Translating it yields CATSGRAQGHEQYF.

The chain recombines TRBV4-1 with TRBJ2-7; 7 nucleotides line up with TRBD2. Germline CDR1 is MGHRA and CDR2 is YSYEKL. J lost 9 bases, V lost 3 bases, and 14 bases had no gene match. CDR3 length: 15 amino acids. CDR3 loop: CASSHVTGGAEGQYF. CDR3 nucleotide sequence: TGCGCCAGCAGCCACGTTACGGGAGGAGCAGAAGGGCAGTACTTC.

This clonotype was observed at least ten times. The rearrangement links TRBV9 to TRBJ2-2; no clear D. CDR3 length equals 14 residues. The V and J ends lost 0 bases and 7 bases respectively, with 10 bases between them. Germline V gene sequence: CDR1 SGDLS, CDR2 YYNGEE. CDR3 DNA sequence: TGTGCCAGCAGCGTAGCTAAGGGCGGCGGGGAGCTGTTTTTT. Its translation is CASSVAKGGGELFF.

This clonotype was observed at least ten times. The CDR3 sequence is CASSLGQKYQPQHF. Written as DNA, the CDR3 is TGTGCCAGCAGTTTGGGACAAAAGTATCAGCCCCAGCATTTT. The gene calls are TRBV12-3 or TRBV12-4 and TRBJ1-5; D perhaps matches TRBD1 (6 bases). The germline V and J ends were trimmed by 3 bases and 5 bases, with 11 bases remaining between them. This CDR3 spans 14 amino acids.

The gene calls are TRBV6-1 and TRBJ1-5; D might be TRBD1 (5 bases). CDR1 and CDR2 (germline): MNHNS, SASEGT. Trimming removed 6 bases from V and 2 bases from J, with 20 bases in between. The CDR3 sequence is 17 residues long. The CDR3 is CASRNRTSQVRNQPQHF. The CDR3 DNA sequence: TGTGCCAGCAGAAACAGAACCTCACAGGTACGCAATCAGCCCCAGCATTTT.